This TCR beta chain was captured in a study of early T cells in non-severe SARS-CoV-2 infection. Study-wide background: The chains were unpaired, and the sequenced material was bulk RNA from unsorted whole blood.

This clonotype was detected ten times or more. The junction departs from germline at one end; a sequencing error may be responsible. TCRdb processed the 5' RACE reads anew with MiXCR; each CDR3 protein has one entry. The data hold roughly 49,000 distinct CDR3 sequences, with less than 4.5% observed a single time. The clonotype originates from an adult who was a healthcare worker with PCR-confirmed SARS-CoV-2 infection or an uninfected control (not recorded which). The sequenced sample consisted of whole blood.

The CDR3 sequence: CASSLKTALRVF. The CDR3 DNA reads as TGTGCCAGCAGCTTAAAGACTGCACTTCGGGTCTTC. This chain connects TRBV7-9 to TRBJ2-1; D not certain. CDR1 and CDR2 (germline): SEHNR, FQNEAQ (reference sequence). CDR3 length equals 12 residues.